Listed below are T cell receptor beta chains from one sample, sequenced in a study of monozygotic twins with inflammatory bowel disease. TCRdb reprocessed the 5' RACE reads; each CDR3 protein has one entry and no DNA is given. The sample shows about 160,000 distinct CDR3 sequences, and 7.4% sits with its ten largest clones. Input material: blood. The origin of the receptors is a human donor with ulcerative colitis or Crohn's disease, or a healthy co-twin of an affected twin (not recorded which). CDR3s include the opening cysteine and the closing phenylalanine or tryptophan. Fields, in order: V gene, J gene, CDR3 protein.

v_gene: TRBV20-1
j_gene: TRBJ2-5
CDR3aa: CSARVTSRATQYF

v_gene: TRBV5-1
j_gene: TRBJ1-1
CDR3aa: CASRLGTEAFF

v_gene: TRBV2
j_gene: TRBJ1-1
CDR3aa: CASSVQGRAFF

v_gene: TRBV21-1
j_gene: TRBJ2-5
CDR3aa: CASSNKAGSRETQYF

v_gene: TRBV5-1
j_gene: TRBJ2-4
CDR3aa: CASSSPGQGAIQYF

v_gene: TRBV3-1
j_gene: TRBJ2-7
CDR3aa: CASSPDRVSHEQYF

v_gene: TRBV11-1
j_gene: TRBJ2-3
CDR3aa: CASSSPLRGTFTDTQYF

v_gene: TRBV6-5
j_gene: TRBJ2-7
CDR3aa: CASSSAGLTSGSDEQYF

v_gene: TRBV7-9
j_gene: TRBJ1-2
CDR3aa: CASSQSTPSVDGYTF

v_gene: TRBV29-1
j_gene: TRBJ2-5
CDR3aa: CSVEAGEGETQYF

v_gene: TRBV7-9
j_gene: TRBJ1-2
CDR3aa: CASSLANGGYTF

v_gene: TRBV11-1
j_gene: TRBJ1-2
CDR3aa: CASSQSRDVLNYGYTF

v_gene: TRBV20-1
j_gene: TRBJ2-5
CDR3aa: CSARPFLAVQETQYF

v_gene: TRBV4-1
j_gene: TRBJ2-5
CDR3aa: CASSSDGEETQYF

v_gene: TRBV5-1
j_gene: TRBJ2-7
CDR3aa: CASSPSGPNPGEQYF

v_gene: TRBV7-2
j_gene: TRBJ2-7
CDR3aa: CASSHLERDYPRIEQYF

v_gene: TRBV18
j_gene: TRBJ1-5
CDR3aa: CASSPSSGGAGNQPQHF

v_gene: TRBV27
j_gene: TRBJ1-2
CDR3aa: CASRTGGPGGYGYTF

v_gene: TRBV15
j_gene: TRBJ1-1
CDR3aa: CATSRDPTGVYAEAFF

v_gene: TRBV4-1
j_gene: TRBJ2-4
CDR3aa: CASSYLGLAKNIQYF

v_gene: TRBV5-1
j_gene: TRBJ2-1
CDR3aa: CASSLGGSYNEQFF

v_gene: TRBV20-1
j_gene: TRBJ2-3
CDR3aa: CSASGGIFPTDTQYF

v_gene: TRBV5-1
j_gene: TRBJ2-1
CDR3aa: CASSLGPNEQFF

v_gene: TRBV20-1
j_gene: TRBJ2-7
CDR3aa: CSARDLRQVYEQYF

v_gene: TRBV27
j_gene: TRBJ2-6
CDR3aa: CASSLLLTRAGLSGANVLTF

v_gene: TRBV5-1
j_gene: TRBJ1-1
CDR3aa: CASSLAAGGDRGLNTEAFF

v_gene: TRBV29-1
j_gene: TRBJ1-1
CDR3aa: CSARTGEHTEAFF

v_gene: TRBV7-2
j_gene: TRBJ2-7
CDR3aa: CASSLGDRVAYEQYF

v_gene: TRBV6-2/TRBV6-3
j_gene: TRBJ2-3
CDR3aa: CASSNQIAGADTQYF

v_gene: TRBV7-2
j_gene: TRBJ2-5
CDR3aa: CASRRTSRLQETQYF

v_gene: TRBV7-2
j_gene: TRBJ2-5
CDR3aa: CASKSHTGPGKTQYF

v_gene: TRBV12-3/TRBV12-4
j_gene: TRBJ1-1
CDR3aa: CASSQPNTEAFF

v_gene: TRBV20-1
j_gene: TRBJ2-7
CDR3aa: CSAQKDRGFRQYF